Sequencing of this T cell receptor beta chain was carried out in a study of a mutant IDH1 vaccine in newly diagnosed glioma. On the study more broadly: Eight vaccinations went to patients in weeks 1, 3, 5, 7, 11, 15, 19, 23. Whole-study findings and limits: Apparently unrelated to pseudoprogression were changes in the top peripheral T cell clonotypes.

TCRdb's copy holds only in-frame clones and misses some; the assay was immunoSEQ multiplex PCR. Counted here are around 30,000 clones, almost 90% occurring once; the ten biggest clones make up around 20%. V was cut by 0 bases and J by 3 bases, with 9 bases left in between. Germline CDR1 is LGHNA and CDR2 is YSLEER. This CDR3 region has 14 residues. Time point: week 11, during vaccination. The study gave 300 ug of mutant IDH1 20-mer peptide per vaccine dose, with topical imiquimod. Tumors from donors were new WHO grade 3 or 4 IDH1-mutant astrocytomas with ATRX loss. On this clone: Its antigen is currently unknown.

The chain links TRBV4-3 to TRBJ2-7, with D unresolved. The specimen comprised PBMCs, sampled from a glioma patient whose treatment included an IDH1 peptide vaccine. This clonotype originated in a man aged 18 to 35 with glioma. Here the CDR3 DNA reads TGCGCCAGCAGCCAAGATAAGACTGTCTACGAGCAGTACTTC. Protein product: CASSQDKTVYEQYF.